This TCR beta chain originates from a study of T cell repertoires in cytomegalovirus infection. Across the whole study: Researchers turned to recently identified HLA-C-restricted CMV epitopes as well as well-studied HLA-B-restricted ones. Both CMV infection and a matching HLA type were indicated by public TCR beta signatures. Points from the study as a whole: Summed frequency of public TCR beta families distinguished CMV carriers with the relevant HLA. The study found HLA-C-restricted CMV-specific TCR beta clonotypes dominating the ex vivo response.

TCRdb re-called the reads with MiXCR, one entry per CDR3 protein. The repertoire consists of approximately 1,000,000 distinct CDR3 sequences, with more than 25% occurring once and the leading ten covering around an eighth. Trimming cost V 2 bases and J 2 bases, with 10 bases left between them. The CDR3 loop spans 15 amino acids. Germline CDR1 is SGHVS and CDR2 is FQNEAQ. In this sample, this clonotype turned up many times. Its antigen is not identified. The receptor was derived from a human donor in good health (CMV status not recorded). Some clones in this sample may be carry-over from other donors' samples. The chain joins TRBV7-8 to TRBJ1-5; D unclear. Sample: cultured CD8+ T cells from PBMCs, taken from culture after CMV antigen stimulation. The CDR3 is CASSLREKGNQPQHF. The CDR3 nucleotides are TGTGCCAGCAGCTTAAGGGAGAAGGGCAATCAGCCCCAGCATTTT.